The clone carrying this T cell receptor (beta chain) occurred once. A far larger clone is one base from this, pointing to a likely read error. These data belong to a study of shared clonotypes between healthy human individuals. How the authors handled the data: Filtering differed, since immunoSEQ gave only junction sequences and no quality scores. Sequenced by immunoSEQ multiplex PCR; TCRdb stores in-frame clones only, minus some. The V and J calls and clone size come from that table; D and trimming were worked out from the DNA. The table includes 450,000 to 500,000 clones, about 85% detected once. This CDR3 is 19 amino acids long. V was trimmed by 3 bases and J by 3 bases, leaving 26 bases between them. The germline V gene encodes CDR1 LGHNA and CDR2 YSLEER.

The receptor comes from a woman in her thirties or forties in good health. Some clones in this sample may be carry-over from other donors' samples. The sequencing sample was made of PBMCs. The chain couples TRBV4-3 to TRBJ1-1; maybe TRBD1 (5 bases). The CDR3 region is CASSHQSPTDLAGYTEAFF. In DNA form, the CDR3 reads TGCGCCAGCAGCCACCAATCGCCGACAGACTTGGCCGGGTACACTGAAGCTTTCTTT.